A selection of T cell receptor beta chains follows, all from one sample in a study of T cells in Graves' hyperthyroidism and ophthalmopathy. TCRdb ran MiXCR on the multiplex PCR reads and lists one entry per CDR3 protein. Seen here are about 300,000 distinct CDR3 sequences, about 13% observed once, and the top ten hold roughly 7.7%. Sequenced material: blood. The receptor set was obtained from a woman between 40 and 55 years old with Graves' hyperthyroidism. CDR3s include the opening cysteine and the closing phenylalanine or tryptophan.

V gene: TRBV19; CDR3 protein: CATARGALNTEAFF
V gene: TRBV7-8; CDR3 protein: CASSLALQAYEQYF
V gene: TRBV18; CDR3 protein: CASSPATSGRTGELFF
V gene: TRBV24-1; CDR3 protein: CATSDEGLPYEQYF
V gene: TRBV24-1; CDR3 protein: CATRPQVGDEQYF
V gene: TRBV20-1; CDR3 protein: CSADPNRAYNEQFF
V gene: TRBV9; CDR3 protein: CASSSRLSSNNEQFF
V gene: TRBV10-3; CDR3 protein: CAISESKETQYF
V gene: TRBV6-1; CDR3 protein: CASSVGPANYGYTF
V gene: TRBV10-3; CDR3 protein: CAISPDIPYEQYF
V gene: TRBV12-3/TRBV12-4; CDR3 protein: CASSFGSSIGSYEQYF
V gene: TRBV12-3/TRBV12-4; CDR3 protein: CASSFPDSHYGYTF
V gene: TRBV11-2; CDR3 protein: CASSFSLGAEAFF
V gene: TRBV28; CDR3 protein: CASSGSKTVLAKNIQYF
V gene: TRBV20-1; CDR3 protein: CSAHRDRYNSPLHF
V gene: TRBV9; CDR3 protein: CASSVWGTNQETQYF
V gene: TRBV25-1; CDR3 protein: CASSEFGATNEKLFF
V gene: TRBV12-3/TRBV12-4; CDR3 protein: CASSFRQGGGGYTF
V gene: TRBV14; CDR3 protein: CASSQGGGGEAFF
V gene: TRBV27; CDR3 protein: CASSLSTTDTQYF
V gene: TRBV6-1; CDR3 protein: CASSEGTGGSGNTIYF
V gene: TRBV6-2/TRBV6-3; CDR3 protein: CASRVWVTYEQYF
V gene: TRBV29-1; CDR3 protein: CSVGGGSDTEAFF
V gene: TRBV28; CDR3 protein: CASSSLFEQYF
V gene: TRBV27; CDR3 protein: CASRGRAQGETQYF
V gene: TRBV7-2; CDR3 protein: CASSLRQGGSAEAFF
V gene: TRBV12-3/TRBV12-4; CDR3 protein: CASSFESANTEAFF
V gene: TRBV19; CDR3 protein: CASRTSRSSSYEQYF
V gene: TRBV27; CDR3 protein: CASSSPSGTGTDTQYF
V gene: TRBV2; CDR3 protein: CASSEAQSPHGYEQYF
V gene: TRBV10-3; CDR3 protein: CAITSGRRDTQYF
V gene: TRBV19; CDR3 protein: CASSIWGEPNTEAFF
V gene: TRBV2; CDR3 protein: CASSEISGVYEKLFF
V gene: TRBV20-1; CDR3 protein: CSARDRVVGNTEAFF
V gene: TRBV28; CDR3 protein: CASSLGTRDSYGYTF
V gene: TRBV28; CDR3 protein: CASSSPAGGPNEQFF
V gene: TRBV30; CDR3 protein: CAWNRIGPLHF
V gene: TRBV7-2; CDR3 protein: CASSILAGDSDTQYF
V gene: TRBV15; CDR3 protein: CATGGTSTGANVLTF
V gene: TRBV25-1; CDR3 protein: CASSYLAGDYNEQFF